The clone carrying this T cell receptor (beta chain) showed up many times. The antigen is not known. The sorted Tregs were CD4+CD25+CD127-/low cells. Study-level points and caveats: Tumor Tregs overlapped most with tumor, then blood, naive CD4+ cells. Tumor memory CD4+ T cell TCR gene usage was found to cluster with blood and lymph node memory CD4+ cells and with lymph node naive CD4+ cells.

Constant-region reverse primers amplified full-length variable regions, followed by semi-nested Nested Universal Primer A PCR. From the 5' RACE reads, TCRdb called clonotypes with MiXCR, one entry per CDR3 protein. This table has approximately 40,000 distinct CDR3 sequences, 22% appearing once. CDR3 length: 16 residues. V lost 6 bases to trimming and J lost 0 bases, with 14 bases between them. This receptor was taken from a female donor with breast cancer. The sequenced sample was Tregs sorted from blood. The chain joins TRBV12-3 or TRBV12-4 to TRBJ2-2; possibly TRBD2 for D (5 bases). The CDR3: CASSQFAGTNTGELFF. The CDR3 DNA follows: TGTGCCAGCAGCCAGTTCGCCGGGACGAACACCGGGGAGCTGTTTTTT.